The rows below give T cell receptor beta chains drawn from one sample of a study of blood T cell repertoires in COVID-19. Only in-frame clones appear in the TCRdb table, and some are missing; sequencing was by immunoSEQ multiplex PCR. The sample carries over 400,000 clones, approximately 90% recorded once. The sequencing input was peripheral blood. These receptors came from a woman aged 30 to 39 with active or convalescent COVID-19. CDR3s include the opening cysteine and the closing phenylalanine or tryptophan. Each record gives: D gene, J gene, V gene, clone size, CDR3 protein, CDR3 DNA. The D gene is left open where the match is weak. Where a row states a size, it is once, few, many or the class of an expanded clone; other rows omit it.

>-|TRBJ1-2|TRBV5-4|-
CASSLDSYGYTF
TGTGCCAGCAGCTTGGATAGCTATGGCTACACCTTC
>-|TRBJ2-5|TRBV7-2|-
CASSGQQGFRETQYF
TGTGCCAGCAGCGGACAACAGGGATTTCGAGAGACCCAGTACTTC
>-|TRBJ1-4|TRBV5-6|-
CASSLDRRGEKLFF
TGTGCCAGCAGCTTGGACAGGCGGGGTGAAAAACTGTTTTTT
>-|TRBJ2-3|TRBV7-9|-
CASSLGANTDTQYF
TGTGCCAGCAGCTTAGGAGCTAACACAGATACGCAGTATTTT
>-|TRBJ1-1|TRBV5-1|-
CASSLAGSNTEAFF
TGCGCCAGCAGCTTGGCGGGGTCGAACACTGAAGCTTTCTTT
>TRBD1|TRBJ1-1|TRBV5-1|-
CASSFSQGVSGNTEAFF
TGCGCCAGCAGCTTCAGCCAGGGGGTGTCCGGCAACACTGAAGCTTTCTTT
>TRBD2|TRBJ2-7|TRBV19|-
CATAGASGSYEQYF
TGTGCCACCGCGGGCGCTAGCGGGAGCTACGAGCAGTACTTC
>TRBD2|TRBJ2-3|TRBV5-1|-
CASSFYLTSGGTTDTQYF
TGCGCCAGCAGCTTCTACCTGACTAGCGGGGGGACCACAGATACGCAGTATTTT
>TRBD2|TRBJ2-7|TRBV7-8|-
CASSLGVSRTSSYEQYF
TGTGCCAGCAGCTTGGGGGTGTCGCGGACTAGCTCCTACGAGCAGTACTTC
>-|TRBJ1-4|TRBV2|-
CASKRTSGEKLFF
TGTGCCAGCAAAAGGACTAGCGGGGAAAAACTGTTTTTT
>-|TRBJ1-4|TRBV4-1|few
CASSLMGGANEKLFF
TGCGCCAGCAGCTTAATGGGAGGAGCTAATGAAAAACTGTTTTTT
>-|TRBJ2-7|TRBV21-1|-
CASSNWGGNKGTYEQYF
TGTGCCAGCAGCAACTGGGGGGGCAACAAGGGTACCTACGAGCAGTACTTC
>-|TRBJ1-4|TRBV4-1|-
CASSQSVMAATNEKLFF
TGCGCCAGCAGCCAAAGCGTGATGGCTGCAACTAATGAAAAACTGTTTTTT
>TRBD1|TRBJ2-7|TRBV19|-
CASSIDPRTGFYEQYF
TGTGCCAGTAGTATAGATCCCCGGACAGGATTCTACGAGCAGTACTTC
>TRBD1|TRBJ2-1|TRBV6-5|-
CATASGTGGYNEQFF
TGTGCCACCGCCTCCGGGACAGGGGGCTACAATGAGCAGTTCTTC
>-|TRBJ2-7|TRBV15|-
CATSRDYFEQYF
TGTGCCACCAGCAGAGACTACTTCGAGCAGTACTTC
>TRBD1|TRBJ1-2|TRBV27|once
CASSLGGTGDYTF
TGTGCCAGCAGTTTAGGAGGGACAGGGGACTACACCTTC
>-|TRBJ2-2|TRBV24-1|-
CATSDFRTGELFF
TGTGCCACCAGTGATTTCCGTACCGGGGAGCTGTTTTTT
>-|TRBJ2-4|TRBV28|-
CASSPPVWGVTKNIQYF
TGTGCCAGCAGTCCTCCCGTGTGGGGGGTAACCAAAAACATTCAGTACTTC
>TRBD1|TRBJ1-5|TRBV11-2|-
CASSLVAGGQPQHF
TGTGCCAGCAGCTTAGTGGCAGGGGGTCAGCCCCAGCATTTT
>-|TRBJ2-7|TRBV6-5|-
CASSYMRDSYEQYF
TGTGCCAGCAGTTATATGCGGGACTCCTACGAGCAGTACTTC
>TRBD2|TRBJ2-1|TRBV19|-
CASSPGTSGNNEQFF
TGTGCCAGTAGTCCCGGGACTAGCGGGAACAATGAGCAGTTCTTC